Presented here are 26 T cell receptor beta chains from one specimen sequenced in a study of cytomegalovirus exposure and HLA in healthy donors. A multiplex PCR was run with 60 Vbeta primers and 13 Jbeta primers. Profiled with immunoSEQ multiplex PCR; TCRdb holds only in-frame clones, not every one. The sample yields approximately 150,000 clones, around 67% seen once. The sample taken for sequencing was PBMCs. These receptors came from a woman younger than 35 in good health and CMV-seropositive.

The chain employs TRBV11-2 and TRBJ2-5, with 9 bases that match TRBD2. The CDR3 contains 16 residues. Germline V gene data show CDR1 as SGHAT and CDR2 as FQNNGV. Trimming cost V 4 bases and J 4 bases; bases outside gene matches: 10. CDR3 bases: TGTGCCAGCAGCTCCAGGGCGGGAGGGCCCCCAGAGACCCAGTACTTC. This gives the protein CASSSRAGGPPETQYF.

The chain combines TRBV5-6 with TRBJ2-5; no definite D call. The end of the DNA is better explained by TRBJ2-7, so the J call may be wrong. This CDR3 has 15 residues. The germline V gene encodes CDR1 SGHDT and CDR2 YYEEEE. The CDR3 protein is CASSLGMAGPYEQYF. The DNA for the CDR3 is TGTGCCAGCAGCTTGGGCATGGCAGGTCCTTACGAGCAGTACTTC.

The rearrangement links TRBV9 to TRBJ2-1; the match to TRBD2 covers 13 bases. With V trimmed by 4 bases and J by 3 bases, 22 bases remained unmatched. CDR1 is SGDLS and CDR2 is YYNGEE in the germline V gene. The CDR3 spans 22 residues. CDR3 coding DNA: TGTGCCAGCAGCACCAGGACAGGGCGGTCCGGGACTAGCGGGATGAACTACAATGAGCAGTTCTTC. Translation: CASSTRTGRSGTSGMNYNEQFF.

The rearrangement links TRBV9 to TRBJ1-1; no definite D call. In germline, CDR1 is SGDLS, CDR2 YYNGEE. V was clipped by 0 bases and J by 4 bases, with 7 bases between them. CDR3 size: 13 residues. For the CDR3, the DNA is TGTGCCAGCAGCGTAGTCCAGGCCACTGAAGCTTTCTTT. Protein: CASSVVQATEAFF.

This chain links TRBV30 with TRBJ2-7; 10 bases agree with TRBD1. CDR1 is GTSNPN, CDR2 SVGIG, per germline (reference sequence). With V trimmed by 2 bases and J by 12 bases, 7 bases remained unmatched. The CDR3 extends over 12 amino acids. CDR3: CAWSIVDRGVYF. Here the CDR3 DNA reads TGTGCCTGGAGTATTGTGGACAGGGGGGTGTACTTC.

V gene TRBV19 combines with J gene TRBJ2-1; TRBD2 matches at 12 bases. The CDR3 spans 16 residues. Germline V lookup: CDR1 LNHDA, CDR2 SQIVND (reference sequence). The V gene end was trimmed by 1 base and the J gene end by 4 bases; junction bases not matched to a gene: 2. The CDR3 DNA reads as TGTGCCAGTAGTATAGCACTAGCGGGGGGTTACAATGAGCAGTTCTTC. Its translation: CASSIALAGGYNEQFF.

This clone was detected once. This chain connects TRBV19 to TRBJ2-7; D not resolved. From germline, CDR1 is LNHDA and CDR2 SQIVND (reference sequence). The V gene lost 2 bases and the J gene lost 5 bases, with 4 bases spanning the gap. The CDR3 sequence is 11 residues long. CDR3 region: CASSIQDEQYF. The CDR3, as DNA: TGTGCCAGTAGTATACAGGACGAGCAGTACTTC. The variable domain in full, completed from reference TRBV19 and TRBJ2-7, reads DGGITQSPKYLFRKEGQNVTLSCEQNLNHDAMYWYRQDPGQGLRLIYYSQIVNDFQKGDIAEGYSVSREKKESFPLTVTSAQKNPTAFYLCASSIQDEQYFGPGTRLTVT.

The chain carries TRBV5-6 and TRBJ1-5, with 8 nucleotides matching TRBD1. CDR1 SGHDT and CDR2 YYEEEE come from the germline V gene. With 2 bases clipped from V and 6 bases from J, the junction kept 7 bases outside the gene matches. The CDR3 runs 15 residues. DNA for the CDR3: TGTGCCAGCAGCTTTTCGACAGGGGCAATTCAGCCCCAGCATTTT. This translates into CASSFSTGAIQPQHF.

In DNA, the CDR3 is TGTGCCAGCAGTTTGGGGCACGGTGAGCAGTTCTTC. Its translation is CASSLGHGEQFF. This chain links TRBV28 with TRBJ2-1; tentatively, D is TRBD1 (5 bases). Germline CDR1 and CDR2: MDHEN and SYDVKM. Trimming removed 3 bases at V and 9 bases at J, with 9 bases between. The CDR3 is 12 amino acids.

CDR3 amino acids: CASSSVAASYEQYF. CDR3 nucleotides: TGTGCCAGCAGTTCAGTAGCAGCCTCCTACGAGCAGTACTTC. The chain recombines TRBV27 with TRBJ2-7; the D is unclear. Trimming took 4 bases from V and 0 from J, leaving 10 bases between them. Germline assignment: CDR1 MNHEY and CDR2 SMNVEV (reference sequence). The CDR3 totals 14 residues.

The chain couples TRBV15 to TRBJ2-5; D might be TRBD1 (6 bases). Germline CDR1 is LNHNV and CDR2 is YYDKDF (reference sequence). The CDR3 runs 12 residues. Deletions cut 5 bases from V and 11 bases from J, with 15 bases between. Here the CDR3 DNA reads TGTGCCACCAGCGTCCAGGGGAACTTGCAGTACTTC. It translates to CATSVQGNLQYF.

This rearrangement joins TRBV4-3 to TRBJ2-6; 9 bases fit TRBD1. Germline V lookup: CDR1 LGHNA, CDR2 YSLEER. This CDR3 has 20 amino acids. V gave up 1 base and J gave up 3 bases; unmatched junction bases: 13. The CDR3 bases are TGCGCCAGCAGCCAAGTTGGGGGAACAGGGGGCGTCTATGGGGCCAACGTCCTGACTTTC. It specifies CASSQVGGTGGVYGANVLTF.

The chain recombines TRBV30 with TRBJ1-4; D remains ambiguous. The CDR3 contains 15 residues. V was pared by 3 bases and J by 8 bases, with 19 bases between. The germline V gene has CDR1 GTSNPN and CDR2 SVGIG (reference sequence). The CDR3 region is CAWSPGSLAREKLFF. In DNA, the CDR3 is TGTGCCTGGAGCCCCGGGTCTTTAGCTCGAGAAAAACTGTTTTTT.

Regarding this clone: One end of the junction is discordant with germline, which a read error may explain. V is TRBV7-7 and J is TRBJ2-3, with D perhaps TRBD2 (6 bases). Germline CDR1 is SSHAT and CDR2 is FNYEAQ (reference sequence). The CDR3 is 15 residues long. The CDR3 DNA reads TGTGCTAGCAGTCCCGGGAGTTTGAGCACAGATACGCAGTATTTT. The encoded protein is CASSPGSLSTDTQYF.

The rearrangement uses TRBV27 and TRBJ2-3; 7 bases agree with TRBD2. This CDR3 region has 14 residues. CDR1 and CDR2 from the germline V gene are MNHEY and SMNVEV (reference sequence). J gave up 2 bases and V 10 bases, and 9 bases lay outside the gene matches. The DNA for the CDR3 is TGTGCCACCTCCCTAGCGGACAACACAGATACGCAGTATTTT. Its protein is CATSLADNTDTQYF.

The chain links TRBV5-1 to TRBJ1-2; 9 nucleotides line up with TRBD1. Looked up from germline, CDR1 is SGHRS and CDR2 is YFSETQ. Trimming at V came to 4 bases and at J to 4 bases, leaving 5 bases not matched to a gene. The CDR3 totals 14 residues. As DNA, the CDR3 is TGCGCCAGCAGCCAGGGACAGGGAGGCTATGGCTACACCTTC. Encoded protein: CASSQGQGGYGYTF.

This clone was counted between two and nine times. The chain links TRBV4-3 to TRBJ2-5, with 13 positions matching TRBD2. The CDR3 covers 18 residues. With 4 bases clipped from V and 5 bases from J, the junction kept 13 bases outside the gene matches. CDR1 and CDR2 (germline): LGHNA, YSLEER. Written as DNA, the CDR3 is TGCGCCAGCAGCCCTAGGGGGACTAGCGGGGAGGCGAGGGAGACCCAGTACTTC. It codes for CASSPRGTSGEARETQYF.

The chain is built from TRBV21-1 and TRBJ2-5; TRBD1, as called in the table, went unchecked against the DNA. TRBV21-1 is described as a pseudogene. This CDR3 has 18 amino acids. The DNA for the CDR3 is TGTGCCAGCAGCAAGACCGTTTCGGGACAGGGGGCATTAAAGACCCAGTACTTC. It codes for CASSKTVSGQGALKTQYF.

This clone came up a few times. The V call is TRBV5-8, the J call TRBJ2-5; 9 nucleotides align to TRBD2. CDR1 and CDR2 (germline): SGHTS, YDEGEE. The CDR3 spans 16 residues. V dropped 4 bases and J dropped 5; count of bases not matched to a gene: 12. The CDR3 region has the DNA TGTGCCAGCAGCCCCGGGGTAGCGGGAGCCCGGGAGACCCAGTACTTC. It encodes CASSPGVAGARETQYF.

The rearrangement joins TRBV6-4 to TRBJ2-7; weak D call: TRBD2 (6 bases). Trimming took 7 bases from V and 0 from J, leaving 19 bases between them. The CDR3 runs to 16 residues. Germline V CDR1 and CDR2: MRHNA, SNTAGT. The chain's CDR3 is CASTRRGTALSYEQYF. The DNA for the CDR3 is TGTGCCAGCACCCGCCGGGGGACTGCCCTCTCCTACGAGCAGTACTTC.

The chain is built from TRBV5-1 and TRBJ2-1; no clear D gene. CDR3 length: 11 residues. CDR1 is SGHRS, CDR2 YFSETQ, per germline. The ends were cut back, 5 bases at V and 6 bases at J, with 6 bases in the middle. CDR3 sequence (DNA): TGCGCCAGCAGGCGCGCCAATGAGCAGTTCTTC. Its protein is CASRRANEQFF.

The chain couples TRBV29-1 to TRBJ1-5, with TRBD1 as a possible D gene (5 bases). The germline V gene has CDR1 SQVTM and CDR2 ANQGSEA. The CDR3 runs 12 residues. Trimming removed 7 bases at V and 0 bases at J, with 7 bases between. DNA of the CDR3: TGCAGCGCGGGGGATAGCAATCAGCCCCAGCATTTT. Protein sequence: CSAGDSNQPQHF.

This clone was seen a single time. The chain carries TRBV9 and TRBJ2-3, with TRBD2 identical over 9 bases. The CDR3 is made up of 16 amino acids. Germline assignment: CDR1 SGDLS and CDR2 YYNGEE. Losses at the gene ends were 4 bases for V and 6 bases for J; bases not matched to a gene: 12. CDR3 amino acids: CASSPDPGLAKDTQYF. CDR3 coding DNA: TGTGCCAGCAGCCCAGACCCGGGACTAGCAAAGGATACGCAGTATTTT.

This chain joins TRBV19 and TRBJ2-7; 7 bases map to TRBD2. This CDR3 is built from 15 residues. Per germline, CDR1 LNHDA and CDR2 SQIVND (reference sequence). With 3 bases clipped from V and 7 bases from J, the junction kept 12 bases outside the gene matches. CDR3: CASSMTRRESEEQYF. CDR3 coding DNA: TGTGCCAGTAGTATGACCCGGCGGGAGTCGGAGGAGCAGTACTTC.

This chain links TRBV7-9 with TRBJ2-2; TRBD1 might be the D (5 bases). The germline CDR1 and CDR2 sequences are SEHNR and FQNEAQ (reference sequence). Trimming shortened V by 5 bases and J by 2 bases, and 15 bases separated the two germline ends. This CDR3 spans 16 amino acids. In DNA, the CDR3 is TGTGCCAGCAGCGGGTCAGGGTGGCGAAACACCGGGGAGCTGTTTTTT. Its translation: CASSGSGWRNTGELFF.

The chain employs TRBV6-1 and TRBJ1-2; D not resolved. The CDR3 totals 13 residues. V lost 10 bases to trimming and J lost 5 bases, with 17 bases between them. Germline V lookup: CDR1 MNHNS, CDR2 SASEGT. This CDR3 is CAISETPSYGYTF. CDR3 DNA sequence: TGTGCCATCTCCGAGACTCCCTCTTATGGCTACACCTTC.